This is a list of T cell receptor beta chains from one sample in a study of cytomegalovirus exposure and HLA in healthy donors. Assay used: immunoSEQ multiplex PCR; TCRdb lists only in-frame clones, some missing. Of 100,000 to 150,000 clones listed, roughly 18% are singletons. Sequenced material: PBMCs. These receptors came from a female donor in good health and CMV-seropositive. CDR3s include the opening cysteine and the closing phenylalanine or tryptophan. The D gene is left open where the match is weak. Clone sizes are given selectively: once, few, many, or a class where the clone is expanded.

cdr3_nt	cdr3_aa	v_call	clone_size	j_call	d_call
TGTGCCAGCAGTGTATTCGGAGGGAACGAAAAACTGTTTTTT	CASSVFGGNEKLFF	TRBV6-1	-	TRBJ1-4	-
TGTGCCAGCAGTTTACGAGATCAGCCCCAGCATTTT	CASSLRDQPQHF	TRBV28	-	TRBJ1-5	-
TGTGCCAGCAGCGGACAGGGTAACTATGGCTACACCTTC	CASSGQGNYGYTF	TRBV27	few	TRBJ1-2	TRBD1
TGTGCCAGCTCACCACCCTCAGGGACTGAAGCTTTCTTT	CASSPPSGTEAFF	TRBV18	few	TRBJ1-1	-
TGTGCCAGCAGCTTAGGGTCCGACAGGGTTCGTGGCTACACCTTC	CASSLGSDRVRGYTF	TRBV7-2	few	TRBJ1-2	TRBD1
TGTGCCAGCAGCTCAGGGACTAGCGGTTACACAGATACGCAGTATTTT	CASSSGTSGYTDTQYF	TRBV9	-	TRBJ2-3	TRBD2
TGTGCCAGCAGCCTTAACACCGAGGGCGGCTACACCTTC	CASSLNTEGGYTF	TRBV7-9	few	TRBJ1-2	-
TGCGCCAGCAGCCAGGGCCCTGGCATTAATCAGCCCCAGCATTTT	CASSQGPGINQPQHF	TRBV4-1	-	TRBJ1-5	-
TGCGCCAGCAGCCAGGACAGGGAGGGCATTCAGTACTTC	CASSQDREGIQYF	TRBV5-1	few	TRBJ2-4	-
TGTGCCAGCAGCAACGGACCAATGGAGGACGAGCAGTACTTC	CASSNGPMEDEQYF	TRBV21-1	few	TRBJ2-7	-
TGCGCCAGCAGCCCGGGACTAGCGAGCGTCAAAAACATTCAGTACTTC	CASSPGLASVKNIQYF	TRBV5-1	-	TRBJ2-4	TRBD2
TGTGCCAGCAGCTTCCTCGGCCGGAGCTCCTACAATGAGCAGTTCTTC	CASSFLGRSSYNEQFF	TRBV5-8	-	TRBJ2-1	-
TGTGCCTGGAGTGGGTGGCAGGCTAACACCGGGGAGCTGTTTTTT	CAWSGWQANTGELFF	TRBV30	-	TRBJ2-2	-
TGTGCCAGCAGGGGGACTAGCGGGGGAAATGAGCAGTTCTTC	CASRGTSGGNEQFF	TRBV11-2	few	TRBJ2-1	TRBD2
TGTGCCAGTGGAACAGGGTATGGCTACACCTTC	CASGTGYGYTF	TRBV19	few	TRBJ1-2	-
TGCGCCAGTGGAACCTACCGCCAGGGCACCGGGGAGCTGTTTTTT	CASGTYRQGTGELFF	TRBV5-1	-	TRBJ2-2	-
TGTGCCAGCAGTTTCAACGGTAATGAAAAACTGTTTTTT	CASSFNGNEKLFF	TRBV27	-	TRBJ1-4	-
TGTGCCAGCAGCCTCTCGGGGGCGGGAGGGCCGCTTACGTTCTTC	CASSLSGAGGPLTFF	TRBV7-2	-	TRBJ2-1	TRBD2
TGCGCCAGCAGCCAATCAACCGGGACTAGCGGGTTCCAACAGTACTACGAGCAGTACTTC	CASSQSTGTSGFQQYYEQYF	TRBV4-3	-	TRBJ2-7	TRBD2
TGTGCCAGCAGTGCAATACTTCAGCCCCAGCATTTT	CASSAILQPQHF	TRBV2	-	TRBJ1-5	-
TGCGCCAGCAGCTTGGTCCCAGGGCTAGGCAATCAGCCCCAGCATTTT	CASSLVPGLGNQPQHF	TRBV5-1	few	TRBJ1-5	-
TGCAGCGTTGATGGAGGACAGGGCCCAAACGCTTTCTTT	CSVDGGQGPNAFF	TRBV29-1	few	TRBJ1-1	TRBD1
TGTGCCAGCAGCTTATTCTCGACAGGGGAATATGGCTACACCTTC	CASSLFSTGEYGYTF	TRBV7-8	-	TRBJ1-2	TRBD1
TGTGCCAGCAGCTTAGGTGGGGCGGGGGCAGTCGGTACGCAGTATTTT	CASSLGGAGAVGTQYF	TRBV7-2	-	TRBJ2-3	-
TGTGCCAGCAGCGCGGGACAGGGGGCCGACGAGCAGTACTTC	CASSAGQGADEQYF	TRBV9	once	TRBJ2-7	TRBD1
TGTGCCAGCAGCCCTGCTGACCAATCTACAGGGGGCCCGTCCTACGAGCAGTACTTC	CASSPADQSTGGPSYEQYF	TRBV12-1	few	TRBJ2-7	-
TGTGCCAGCAGCTTGGCCAGGGGGCCGGGCAAGAACAGGGGCTATGGCTACACCTTC	CASSLARGPGKNRGYGYTF	TRBV5-8	-	TRBJ1-2	TRBD1
TGCAGTGCTACCCGGAACACTGAAGCTTTCTTT	CSATRNTEAFF	TRBV20-1	-	TRBJ1-1	-
TGTGCCAGTAGTATATATCCGGGGGCTAGCGGGAGGTCCAATGAGCAGTTCTTC	CASSIYPGASGRSNEQFF	TRBV19	-	TRBJ2-1	TRBD2
TGTGCCAGCAGAGCCGGGACAACTTACGAGCAGTACTTC	CASRAGTTYEQYF	TRBV6-1	-	TRBJ2-7	-
TGTGCCAGCAGCTTCAGTGGCACAGATACGCAGTATTTT	CASSFSGTDTQYF	TRBV7-3	-	TRBJ2-3	-
TGCGCCAGCAGCTTTAGCGGGGGGGCAGATACGCAGTATTTT	CASSFSGGADTQYF	TRBV5-1	-	TRBJ2-3	TRBD2
TGTGCCAGCAGCCAAGTCGTAGCGGGACTGAGCGAGCAGTACTTC	CASSQVVAGLSEQYF	TRBV4-2	-	TRBJ2-7	TRBD2
TGTGCCAGTAGTATTTGGGGGACAGGGACCTACGAGCAGTACTTC	CASSIWGTGTYEQYF	TRBV19	-	TRBJ2-7	TRBD1
TGTGCCACCACGACAGGGGTTAGCTATGGCTACACCTTC	CATTTGVSYGYTF	TRBV15	-	TRBJ1-2	TRBD1
TGTGCCAGCAGCTCCTCCCCGGGACAGGGGTACGAGCAGTACTTC	CASSSSPGQGYEQYF	TRBV7-7	-	TRBJ2-7	TRBD1
TGTGCCACCAGGGGAGGGGCGGTCTACGAGCAGTACTTC	CATRGGAVYEQYF	TRBV6-1	-	TRBJ2-7	-
TGTGCCAGCAGTGAACTGGCAGACTCCTACGAGCAGTACTTC	CASSELADSYEQYF	TRBV6-1	-	TRBJ2-7	-
TGTGCCAGCAGCTTCCTCATCGACAGGAACACTGAAGCTTTCTTT	CASSFLIDRNTEAFF	TRBV7-9	-	TRBJ1-1	-
TGCGCCAGCAGCCAACCGGGACAGGGGGCACAAGCTTTCTTT	CASSQPGQGAQAFF	TRBV4-1	-	TRBJ1-1	TRBD1
TGTGCCAGCAGTTTAACCGCAGGGTTGGTGGCCCAGTACTTC	CASSLTAGLVAQYF	TRBV28	few	TRBJ2-5	-
TGTGCCAGCAGTTGGACAGGGGGCACCCTAAATTCACCCCTCCACTTT	CASSWTGGTLNSPLHF	TRBV6-6	few	TRBJ1-6	TRBD1